This T cell receptor (beta chain) was observed in a study of blood T cell repertoires in COVID-19 (dated by TCRdb to 2018 to 2020). Regarding the research as a whole: Collaborator samples came from the United States, Italy and Spain and covered acute and convalescent phases of COVID-19. The prospective study material was composed of cDNA or gDNA derived from T cells, B-cell-depleted T cells, or PBMCs. A de-identified subject ID, COVID-19 status, age in years and sex were almost always included in the sample metadata. A freely available public database, intended as a resource for researchers studying the immune response to SARS-CoV-2, is where the repertoires were released. Deeply sampled blood TCRbeta repertoires from subjects exposed to, actively infected with, or recovered from COVID-19 were included in the dataset. Samples were obtained from the ongoing ImmuneRACE study (first 160 participants) and from about 1,300 subjects provided by 6 global collaborators. Where available, HLA class I and class II types were obtained from metadata supplied by the sample provider rather than from assay-based typing.

General conclusions and limits of the study: How much clinical and demographic metadata was included differed by source and by participant, and the metadata was provided uncurated.

This clone was seen only once. The specificity of this receptor is unknown. The record has no base qualities; no much larger clone is one base away. The CDR3 has 15 amino acids, counting the end cysteine and phenylalanine. Here the CDR3 DNA is all that survives: 45 bases in frame from base 1. The germline V gene supplies CDR1 LGHNA and CDR2 YSLEER. The germline ends are 8 bases apart after V is trimmed by 0 bases and J by 0 bases. The immunoSEQ Assay, a bias-controlled multiplex PCR, was used to amplify TCRbeta CDR3 regions from genomic DNA. As for the original processing: Within the assay, amplification of reference gene primers was used to estimate how many nucleated cells each sample contained. Sequence reads were collapsed and filtered to measure the absolute abundance of every unique TCRbeta CDR3 rearrangement. For each sample, productive Simpson clonality was calculated as the square root of Simpson's diversity index across productive rearrangements. Sourced from immuneACCESS, this table was stored by TCRdb with only in-frame sequences that have V and J called. A share of the clones is absent; for the studies checked, an unresolved V gene accounts for under half, and the remainder has no known explanation. V and J calls and clone size are as listed in that table; D and trimming were resolved from the DNA. This sample comprises roughly 110,000 clones, approximately 81% of them detected only once. The top ten clones comprise 1.4% to 1.5% of the sample.

The collaborating institutions used their own protocols to collect whole blood in K2EDTA tubes. For TCRbeta analysis, collaborators shipped samples as frozen whole blood, isolated PBMCs, or DNA extracted from either of those sample types. Sequencing was done on a sample of peripheral blood. The chain links TRBV4-3 with TRBJ1-1; TRBD1 is a weak D gene call, 6 bases matching. The TCR sequence derives from a man aged 35-49 years with acute or convalescent COVID-19. For the CDR3, the sequence is CASSQDAGVNTEAFF. The DNA reads as follows: TGCGCCAGCAGCCAAGATGCAGGGGTGAACACTGAAGCTTTCTTT.